The clone carrying this T cell receptor (beta chain) came up once. In the study's own analysis: Researchers report that nucleated cell counts were estimated from reference gene primer amplification. Repertoires were generated with immunoSEQ multiplex PCR, while TCRdb's copy carries only in-frame clones and drops some. V, J and clone size derive from that table, while D and trimming were established from the DNA sequence. The sample comprises 70,000 to 95,000 clones, almost 95% of which are singletons, and under 7.5% rests with the top ten. This sample stems from a study of blood T cell repertoires in COVID-19. Study-wide context: Specimens from acute and convalescent COVID-19 originated in the United States, Italy and Spain. T cells, B-cell-depleted T cells, or PBMCs supplied cDNA or gDNA.

V lost 4 bases to trimming and J lost 10 bases, with 15 bases between them. From germline, CDR1 is SGDLS and CDR2 YYNGEE. The CDR3 contains 13 residues. The TCR was taken from a woman aged 55-69 years with active COVID-19. Material for sequencing was peripheral blood. The chain carries TRBV9 and TRBJ1-5; D perhaps matches TRBD1 (6 bases). The CDR3 sequence: CASSPGQSGPQHF. The CDR3 region has the DNA TGTGCCAGCAGCCCCGGACAGTCCGGACCCCAGCATTTT. Based on the CDR3 plus reference TRBV9 and TRBJ1-5, the full variable domain is DSGVTQTPKHLITATGQRVTLRCSPRSGDLSVYWYQQSLDQGLQFLIQYYNGEERAKGNILERFSAQQFPDLHSELNLSSLELGDSALYFCASSPGQSGPQHFGDGTRLSIL.